What follows are 20 T cell receptor beta chains derived from one specimen sequenced in a study of blood T cell repertoires in COVID-19. Generated by immunoSEQ multiplex PCR, the TCRdb table keeps only in-frame clones and is missing some. The profile covers tens of thousands of clones, with approximately 88% appearing a single time and around 2.3% taken by the ten largest. Sequenced material: peripheral blood. These receptors all stem from an elderly man with active or convalescent COVID-19.

Concerning this clone itself: At one end the junction does not follow the germline gene, possibly because of a read error. V gene TRBV7-7 combines with J gene TRBJ2-1; 8 positions match TRBD2. Germline CDR1 reads SSHAT; CDR2 reads FNYEAQ (reference sequence). This CDR3 has 15 residues. The CDR3 DNA reads as TGTGCTAGCAGCTTATCCAGCGGGGGAGGAAATGAGCAGTTCTTC. It is translated as CASSLSSGGGNEQFF.

The chain combines TRBV3-1 (or the pseudogene TRBV3-2) with TRBJ2-2; D is unresolved. The CDR3 has 14 amino acids. CDR1 LGHDT and CDR2 YNNKEL come from the germline V gene (reference sequence). The ends were cut back, 5 bases at V and 4 bases at J, with 11 bases in the middle. The CDR3 DNA is TGTGCCAGCAGCACAGTTCTCGGCACCGGGGAGCTGTTTTTT. Protein: CASSTVLGTGELFF.

CDR3 nucleotides: TGTGCCAGCAGCCCAAGATTTACGGGAGGCCTTGGGTACAATGAGCAGTTCTTC. Translating it yields CASSPRFTGGLGYNEQFF. V and J are TRBV3-1 (or the pseudogene TRBV3-2) and TRBJ2-1, with 7 bases fitting TRBD2. The CDR3 is 18 amino acids. J was trimmed by 4 bases and V by 4 bases; bases with no gene match: 16. Germline lookup yields CDR1 LGHDT and CDR2 YNNKEL (reference sequence).

This clone is medium-sized in the sample. This chain connects TRBV7-9 to TRBJ2-1; 7 bases map to TRBD1. V lost 6 bases to trimming and J lost 8 bases; unmatched junction nucleotides: 13. The V gene's germline CDR1 is SEHNR and CDR2 FQNEAQ (reference sequence). The CDR3 sequence is 15 residues long. The CDR3 nucleotides read TGTGCCAGCAGTTGGGGACAGCACGACGCGGATGAGCAGTTCTTC. Translation: CASSWGQHDADEQFF.

The chain combines TRBV5-1 with TRBJ2-1, with D possibly being TRBD1 (6 bases). Germline CDR1 is SGHRS and CDR2 is YFSETQ. The CDR3 has 16 residues. V was cut by 3 bases and J by 0 bases, with 13 bases left in between. The DNA for the CDR3 is TGCGCCAGCAGCTCCCTGACAGGTAGCTCCTACAATGAGCAGTTCTTC. Protein product: CASSSLTGSSYNEQFF.

V gene TRBV25-1 combines with J gene TRBJ2-1; D might be TRBD1 (6 bases). Germline V gene data show CDR1 as MGHDK and CDR2 as SYGVNS. Trimming removed 1 base at V and 4 bases at J, with 8 bases between. CDR3 length equals 14 residues. The DNA for the CDR3 is TGTGCCAGCAGTGAATGGGGGCCGTACAATGAGCAGTTCTTC. Translated, it gives CASSEWGPYNEQFF.

The chain uses TRBV3-1 (or the pseudogene TRBV3-2) and TRBJ2-3; 13 nucleotides line up with TRBD2. J gave up 4 bases and V 4 bases, and 5 bases lay outside the gene matches. Germline V CDR1 and CDR2: LGHDT, YNNKEL (reference sequence). The CDR3 sequence is 16 residues long. This chain's CDR3 is CASSLRLAGGPDTQYF. The DNA for the CDR3 is TGTGCCAGCAGCCTCCGACTAGCGGGGGGCCCAGATACGCAGTATTTT.

The table lists this clone with a few counts. V gene TRBV2 combines with J gene TRBJ2-7; TRBD2 agrees at 7 bases. V was pared by 4 bases and J by 3 bases, with 9 bases of the junction left unmatched. Germline V lookup: CDR1 SNHLY, CDR2 FYNNEI. This CDR3 is 15 amino acids long. CDR3 protein: CASSGGGPDFYEQYF. The CDR3 coding sequence is TGTGCCAGCAGTGGGGGGGGACCAGATTTCTACGAGCAGTACTTC.

This chain joins TRBV7-2 and TRBJ2-2, with 8 bases aligning to TRBD2. CDR1 is SGHTA and CDR2 is FQGNSA in the germline V gene. This CDR3 contains 16 residues. V was clipped by 7 bases and J by 3 bases; unmatched bases: 10. The CDR3 DNA reads as TGTGCCAGCACAACCTCGGGGGGGGCGGACACCGGGGAGCTGTTTTTT. It yields the protein CASTTSGGADTGELFF.

The genes are TRBV19 and TRBJ2-7; the match to TRBD1 covers 7 bases. The trim removed 6 bases at V and 4 bases at J, leaving 9 bases unmatched. This CDR3 comprises 14 residues. The germline V gene encodes CDR1 LNHDA and CDR2 SQIVND (reference sequence). Here the CDR3 reads CASRNSGTAYEQYF. The CDR3, as DNA: TGTGCCAGTAGGAACTCCGGGACAGCATACGAGCAGTACTTC.

V gene TRBV6-5 combines with J gene TRBJ1-6, with 9 bases matching TRBD1. The germline V gene has CDR1 MNHEY and CDR2 SVGAGI. V lost 5 bases, J lost 7 bases, and 3 bases stayed unmatched. The CDR3 is 14 residues long. CDR3 amino acids: CASSPGTGNSPLHF. CDR3 in DNA: TGTGCCAGCAGTCCCGGGACAGGGAATTCACCCCTCCACTTT.

The chain is built from TRBV25-1 and TRBJ1-1; 7 bases are shared with TRBD1. The germline V gene encodes CDR1 MGHDK and CDR2 SYGVNS. Losses at the gene ends were 6 bases for V and 2 bases for J; bases not matched to a gene: 3. This CDR3 has 13 amino acids. The CDR3 coding sequence is TGTGCCAGCAGGGGGACAGCCAACACTGAAGCTTTCTTT. Protein: CASRGTANTEAFF. Variable domain in full (rest from reference TRBV25-1 and TRBJ1-1): EADIYQTPRYLVIGTGKKITLECSQTMGHDKMYWYQQDPGMELHLIHYSYGVNSTEKGDLSSESTVSRIRTEHFPLTLESARPSHTSQYLCASRGTANTEAFFGQGTRLTVV.

This chain connects TRBV3-1 (or the pseudogene TRBV3-2) to TRBJ2-2, with TRBD1 identical over 10 bases. The CDR3 spans 16 residues. The V segment lost 4 bases and the J segment 4 bases; nucleotides outside the gene matches: 6. Per germline, CDR1 LGHDT and CDR2 YNNKEL (reference sequence). This chain's CDR3 is CASSPRDRGVTGELFF. Here the CDR3 DNA reads TGTGCCAGCAGCCCCCGGGACAGGGGCGTCACCGGGGAGCTGTTTTTT.

The V and J genes are TRBV2 and TRBJ1-1; no clear D. Trimming shortened V by 4 bases and J by 5 bases, and 8 bases separated the two germline ends. The CDR3 covers 12 residues. In germline, CDR1 is SNHLY, CDR2 FYNNEI. The CDR3 protein is CASSVGRTEAFF. In DNA, the CDR3 is TGTGCCAGCAGTGTCGGCAGGACTGAAGCTTTCTTT.

CDR3 sequence: CAWSVLARGEKLFF. As DNA, the CDR3 is TGTGCCTGGAGTGTCCTCGCTCGAGGGGAAAAACTGTTTTTT. The chain carries TRBV30 and TRBJ1-4; D is uncertain. CDR1 is GTSNPN and CDR2 is SVGIG in the germline V gene (reference sequence). The CDR3 loop spans 14 amino acids. V was pared by 0 bases and J by 8 bases, with 13 bases between.

The chain employs TRBV6-2 or TRBV6-3 and TRBJ2-2, with TRBD1 as a possible D gene (6 bases). Germline-derived CDR1 and CDR2 are MNHEY and SVGEGT. CDR3 length: 15 residues. The V end lost 5 bases, the J end lost 0 bases, and 10 bases lay between the germline ends. Here the CDR3 DNA reads TGTGCCAGCAGTCGACAGGCTGCGAACACCGGGGAGCTGTTTTTT. Its translation is CASSRQAANTGELFF.

The gene calls are TRBV5-8 and TRBJ1-1, with 8 bases that match TRBD1. The germline V gene has CDR1 SGHTS and CDR2 YDEGEE. J was trimmed by 4 bases and V by 2 bases; bases with no gene match: 7. The CDR3 consists of 15 residues. For the CDR3, the DNA is TGTGCCAGCAGCTTAACCGGGACAGGACTCACTGAAGCTTTCTTT. This gives the protein CASSLTGTGLTEAFF.

The chain is built from TRBV10-3 and TRBJ1-6; D remains unclear. Germline values: CDR1 ENHRY, CDR2 SYGVKD. Trimming removed 0 bases at V and 7 bases at J, with 10 bases between. The CDR3 has 15 residues. CDR3 sequence (DNA): TGTGCCATCAGTGAGTCACGGACTGAGAATTCACCCCTCCACTTT. It is translated as CAISESRTENSPLHF.

J is TRBJ2-7 and V is TRBV3-1 (or the pseudogene TRBV3-2); TRBD2 aligns across 13 bases. The CDR3 spans 15 residues. The junction had 7 bases not matched to a gene; V was cut back by 5 bases and J by 6 bases. The germline gives CDR1 LGHDT, CDR2 YNNKEL (reference sequence). For the CDR3, the DNA is TGTGCCAGCAGCTTCGGACTAGCGGGGGTGGGCGAGCAGTACTTC. It is translated as CASSFGLAGVGEQYF.

This clone was detected only once. Additional DNA sequences in this sample encode the identical CDR3. The chain couples TRBV5-4 to TRBJ2-1, with 10 bases fitting TRBD2. V shed 0 bases, J shed 4 bases, and the junction held 4 bases outside the gene matches. The V gene's germline CDR1 is SGHNT and CDR2 YYREEE (reference sequence). The CDR3 length is 16 residues. The CDR3 loop reads CASSLGLAGAYNEQFF. The CDR3 nucleotides read TGTGCCAGCAGCTTGGGTCTAGCGGGAGCTTACAATGAGCAGTTCTTC.